A selection of T cell receptor beta chains follows, all from one sample in a study of blood T cell repertoires in COVID-19. The assay was immunoSEQ multiplex PCR, and TCRdb's table has in-frame clones only and misses some. The table lists some 200,000 clones, about 82% of them singletons. Sequencing was performed on peripheral blood. The receptors come from a man aged 60-69 years with COVID-19, enrolled during active disease. Both conserved end residues are part of each CDR3. The order of the fields is D gene, clone size, V gene, J gene, CDR3 protein, CDR3 DNA. D genes are given only for firm matches. Clone size is shown for a subset of rows, as once, few, many or a class of expanded clone.

D: -; size: -; V: TRBV11-2; J: TRBJ1-6; CDR3: CASSITGSSYNSPLHF; DNA: TGTGCCAGCAGCATAACAGGGAGCTCCTATAATTCACCCCTCCACTTT
D: -; size: -; V: TRBV10-2; J: TRBJ1-1; CDR3: CASSDVTWRSEAFF; DNA: TGCGCCAGCAGTGATGTGACGTGGAGGTCTGAAGCTTTCTTT
D: -; size: once; V: TRBV10-3; J: TRBJ1-5; CDR3: CAISSGTHQPQHF; DNA: TGTGCCATCAGTAGCGGGACCCATCAGCCCCAGCATTTT
D: -; size: -; V: TRBV6-6; J: TRBJ1-1; CDR3: CASSYPEGGAFF; DNA: TGTGCCAGCAGTTACCCGGAGGGCGGAGCTTTCTTT
D: -; size: few; V: TRBV14; J: TRBJ2-1; CDR3: CASSSLLGLSYNEQFF; DNA: TGTGCCAGCAGCTCACTCCTAGGCCTGTCCTACAATGAGCAGTTCTTC
D: TRBD1; size: -; V: TRBV10-3; J: TRBJ2-3; CDR3: CAISQTGRTDTQYF; DNA: TGTGCCATCAGCCAGACAGGGCGCACAGATACGCAGTATTTT
D: -; size: -; V: TRBV7-2; J: TRBJ1-2; CDR3: CASSLAVLQGPFGGYTF; DNA: TGTGCCAGCAGCTTAGCGGTACTACAGGGCCCCTTTGGAGGCTACACCTTC
D: TRBD1; size: -; V: TRBV6-6; J: TRBJ2-7; CDR3: CASSRDRDYEQYF; DNA: TGTGCCAGCAGCCGGGACAGGGACTACGAGCAGTACTTC
D: -; size: -; V: TRBV28; J: TRBJ2-2; CDR3: CASSFLVSTGELFF; DNA: TGTGCCAGCAGTTTCTTGGTCTCTACTGGGGAGCTGTTTTTT
D: TRBD2; size: -; V: TRBV7-9; J: TRBJ2-7; CDR3: CASSPYSPRTSGSGGEQYF; DNA: TGTGCCAGCAGCCCCTACTCGCCGAGGACTAGCGGGAGTGGTGGCGAGCAGTACTTC
D: -; size: -; V: TRBV18; J: TRBJ1-1; CDR3: CASSSRAGMNTEAFF; DNA: TGTGCCAGCTCCTCCCGGGCAGGGATGAACACTGAAGCTTTCTTT
D: TRBD2; size: -; V: TRBV24-1; J: TRBJ2-2; CDR3: CATSDLRAGEYTGELFF; DNA: TGTGCCACCAGTGATTTGCGGGCGGGAGAGTACACCGGGGAGCTGTTTTTT
D: TRBD2; size: once; V: TRBV5-1; J: TRBJ2-1; CDR3: CASSLGGGDLGNEQFF; DNA: TGCGCCAGCAGCTTGGGGGGAGGGGATTTAGGCAATGAGCAGTTCTTC
D: -; size: -; V: TRBV5-1; J: TRBJ1-4; CDR3: CASSLGDTEKLFF; DNA: TGCGCCAGCAGCTTGGGAGATACTGAAAAACTGTTTTTT
D: -; size: -; V: TRBV6-5; J: TRBJ2-1; CDR3: CASRNRVDEQFF; DNA: TGTGCCAGCAGGAACAGGGTCGATGAGCAGTTCTTC
D: -; size: few; V: TRBV6-5; J: TRBJ1-2; CDR3: CASSLSGPSGYTF; DNA: TGTGCCAGCAGCCTCTCAGGGCCCAGTGGCTACACCTTC
D: -; size: -; V: TRBV9; J: TRBJ1-2; CDR3: CASSSGTASGYTF; DNA: TGTGCCAGCAGTAGCGGGACCGCTTCTGGCTACACCTTC
D: -; size: once; V: TRBV14; J: TRBJ1-1; CDR3: CASSQDTGVAFF; DNA: TGTGCCAGCAGCCAAGATACGGGGGTGGCTTTCTTT
D: -; size: -; V: TRBV5-4; J: TRBJ1-4; CDR3: CASSLDSTNEKLFF; DNA: TGTGCCAGCAGCTTGGATAGTACTAATGAAAAACTGTTTTTT
D: TRBD1; size: -; V: TRBV5-6; J: TRBJ1-2; CDR3: CASSFKTGSEGYTF; DNA: TGTGCCAGCAGCTTCAAGACAGGGAGTGAAGGCTACACCTTC
D: -; size: -; V: TRBV6-5; J: TRBJ1-3; CDR3: CASSYSRQGTGNTIYF; DNA: TGTGCCAGCAGTTACTCACGGCAGGGCACTGGAAACACCATATATTTT
D: -; size: -; V: TRBV30; J: TRBJ1-4; CDR3: CAWDRETNEKLFF; DNA: TGTGCCTGGGACAGAGAAACTAATGAAAAACTGTTTTTT
D: -; size: -; V: TRBV10-1; J: TRBJ1-2; CDR3: CASSESSLYGYTF; DNA: TGCGCCAGCAGTGAGTCGTCCCTTTATGGCTACACCTTC
D: -; size: -; V: TRBV6-2/TRBV6-3; J: TRBJ1-2; CDR3: CASSRDRNYGYTF; DNA: TGTGCCAGCAGTCGTGACAGAAACTATGGCTACACCTTC
D: -; size: once; V: TRBV18; J: TRBJ1-2; CDR3: CASSPRDDYGYTF; DNA: TGTGCCAGCTCACCGCGGGACGACTATGGCTACACCTTC
D: TRBD1; size: -; V: TRBV30; J: TRBJ2-3; CDR3: CAWRGLQGWDTQYF; DNA: TGTGCCTGGAGGGGATTACAGGGGTGGGATACGCAGTATTTT
D: TRBD1; size: -; V: TRBV2; J: TRBJ2-1; CDR3: CASSLRTGQFF; DNA: TGTGCCAGCAGTCTCCGGACAGGGCAGTTCTTC
D: TRBD2; size: once; V: TRBV11-3; J: TRBJ2-1; CDR3: CASSPGGSGYNEQFF; DNA: TGTGCCAGCAGCCCGGGGGGTAGCGGCTACAATGAGCAGTTCTTC
D: -; size: -; V: TRBV4-1; J: TRBJ1-6; CDR3: CASSQVQEASPLHF; DNA: TGCGCCAGCAGCCAAGTCCAAGAAGCATCACCCCTCCACTTT
D: -; size: -; V: TRBV5-6; J: TRBJ2-1; CDR3: CASSLVLGQGSHNEQFF; DNA: TGTGCCAGCAGCTTGGTACTCGGTCAGGGGTCCCACAATGAGCAGTTCTTC
D: TRBD1; size: -; V: TRBV12-5; J: TRBJ1-2; CDR3: CASGLGQGGGYTF; DNA: TGTGCTAGTGGCCTCGGACAGGGCGGCGGCTACACCTTC
D: -; size: once; V: TRBV20-1; J: TRBJ1-4; CDR3: CSARVNEKLFF; DNA: TGCAGTGCCCGGGTAAATGAAAAACTGTTTTTT
D: -; size: -; V: TRBV11-3; J: TRBJ2-3; CDR3: CASSPSSRTADTQYF; DNA: TGTGCCAGCAGTCCCTCCTCACGGACAGCAGATACGCAGTATTTT
D: TRBD1; size: -; V: TRBV28; J: TRBJ1-2; CDR3: CASSFRGNYGYTF; DNA: TGTGCCAGCAGTTTCAGGGGGAACTATGGCTACACCTTC
D: TRBD1; size: -; V: TRBV3-1/TRBV3-2; J: TRBJ1-3; CDR3: CASSSDRATGNTIYF; DNA: TGTGCCAGCAGCTCGGACAGGGCAACCGGAAACACCATATATTTT
D: -; size: -; V: TRBV29-1; J: TRBJ1-5; CDR3: CSVQGATNQPQHF; DNA: TGCAGCGTTCAGGGCGCCACTAATCAGCCCCAGCATTTT
D: -; size: few; V: TRBV12-3/TRBV12-4; J: TRBJ1-1; CDR3: CASSRGGFTEAFF; DNA: TGTGCCAGCAGCCGAGGCGGCTTCACTGAAGCTTTCTTT
D: -; size: -; V: TRBV30; J: TRBJ1-6; CDR3: CAWSGTPSSPLHF; DNA: TGTGCCTGGAGTGGGACACCCAGTTCACCCCTCCACTTT
D: TRBD1; size: once; V: TRBV10-3; J: TRBJ1-1; CDR3: CAISRTGQMVEAFF; DNA: TGTGCCATCAGTAGGACAGGGCAGATGGTTGAAGCTTTCTTT
D: -; size: -; V: TRBV11-1; J: TRBJ1-1; CDR3: CASGGQWATEAFF; DNA: TGTGCCAGCGGGGGCCAATGGGCCACTGAAGCTTTCTTT
D: -; size: -; V: TRBV18; J: TRBJ1-6; CDR3: CASSEGGSYNSPLHF; DNA: TGTGCCAGCTCTGAGGGGGGGTCCTATAATTCACCCCTCCACTTT
D: TRBD1; size: -; V: TRBV28; J: TRBJ2-7; CDR3: CASSTGTGAYEQYF; DNA: TGTGCCAGCAGTACCGGGACAGGGGCCTACGAGCAGTACTTC
D: TRBD1; size: -; V: TRBV29-1; J: TRBJ1-2; CDR3: CSVGTGTNYGYTF; DNA: TGCAGCGTGGGGACAGGGACGAACTATGGCTACACCTTC
D: TRBD1; size: -; V: TRBV6-5; J: TRBJ1-5; CDR3: CASSYITGGQPQHF; DNA: TGTGCCAGCAGTTATATAACAGGGGGTCAGCCCCAGCATTTT
D: -; size: -; V: TRBV27; J: TRBJ2-3; CDR3: CASSLRDTQYF; DNA: TGTGCCAGCAGTTTACGGGATACGCAGTATTTT
D: TRBD1; size: once; V: TRBV7-9; J: TRBJ1-6; CDR3: CASSLDLGQGRTGLHF; DNA: TGTGCCAGCAGCTTGGACCTGGGACAGGGCCGCACGGGCCTCCACTTT
D: -; size: -; V: TRBV6-1; J: TRBJ1-6; CDR3: CASSEHAPGSSSYNSPLHF; DNA: TGTGCCAGCAGTGAACATGCTCCCGGGAGCAGCTCCTATAATTCACCCCTCCACTTT
D: TRBD1; size: -; V: TRBV6-5; J: TRBJ2-7; CDR3: CASTLRGQGGYEQYF; DNA: TGTGCCAGCACACTCCGGGGACAGGGAGGTTACGAGCAGTACTTC
D: -; size: -; V: TRBV28; J: TRBJ1-4; CDR3: CATNGHPNEKLFF; DNA: TGTGCCACCAATGGACACCCTAATGAAAAACTGTTTTTT
D: -; size: -; V: TRBV10-3; J: TRBJ2-4; CDR3: CAISDRSLAKNIQYF; DNA: TGTGCCATAAGCGACAGGAGTCTAGCCAAAAACATTCAGTACTTC
D: -; size: -; V: TRBV28; J: TRBJ1-2; CDR3: CASSFSTGGYGYTF; DNA: TGTGCCAGCAGTTTCTCTACAGGCGGCTATGGCTACACCTTC
D: TRBD1; size: few; V: TRBV19; J: TRBJ1-4; CDR3: CASSQNRGPNEKLFF; DNA: TGTGCCAGTAGCCAGAACAGGGGGCCTAATGAAAAACTGTTTTTT
D: TRBD2; size: -; V: TRBV7-8; J: TRBJ2-1; CDR3: CASSNVGTSRNEQFF; DNA: TGTGCCAGCAGCAACGTCGGGACTAGTCGGAATGAGCAGTTCTTC
D: -; size: -; V: TRBV13; J: TRBJ1-6; CDR3: CASSLKGSSYNSPLHF; DNA: TGTGCCAGCAGCTTGAAAGGGAGCTCCTATAATTCACCCCTCCACTTT
D: -; size: -; V: TRBV5-1; J: TRBJ2-5; CDR3: CASSLHQETQYF; DNA: TGCGCCAGCAGCCTCCACCAAGAGACCCAGTACTTC
D: -; size: few; V: TRBV19; J: TRBJ1-2; CDR3: CASKADFYGYTF; DNA: TGTGCCAGTAAAGCTGATTTCTATGGCTACACCTTC